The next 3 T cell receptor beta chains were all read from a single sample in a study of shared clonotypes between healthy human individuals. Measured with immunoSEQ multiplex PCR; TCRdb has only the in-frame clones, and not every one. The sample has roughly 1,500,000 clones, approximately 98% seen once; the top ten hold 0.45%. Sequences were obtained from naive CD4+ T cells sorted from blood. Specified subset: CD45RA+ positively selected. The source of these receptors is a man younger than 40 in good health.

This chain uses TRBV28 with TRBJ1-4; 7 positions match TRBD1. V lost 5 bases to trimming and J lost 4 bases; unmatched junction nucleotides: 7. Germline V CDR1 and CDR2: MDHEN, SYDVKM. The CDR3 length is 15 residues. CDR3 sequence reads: CASSTSGTVNEKLFF. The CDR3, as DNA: TGTGCCAGCAGTACCTCCGGGACAGTTAATGAAAAACTGTTTTTT.

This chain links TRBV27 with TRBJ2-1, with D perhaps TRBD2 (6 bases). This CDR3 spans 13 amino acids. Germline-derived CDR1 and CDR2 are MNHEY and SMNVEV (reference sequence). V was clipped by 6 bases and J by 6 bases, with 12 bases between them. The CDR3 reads CASSFRDSNEQFF. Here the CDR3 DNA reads TGTGCCAGCAGCTTCAGGGACTCCAATGAGCAGTTCTTC.

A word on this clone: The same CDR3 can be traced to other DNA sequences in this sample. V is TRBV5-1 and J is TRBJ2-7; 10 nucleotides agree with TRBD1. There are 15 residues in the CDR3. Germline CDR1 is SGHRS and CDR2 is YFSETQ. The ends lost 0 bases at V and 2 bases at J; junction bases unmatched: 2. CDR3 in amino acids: CASSLGTGGAYEQYF. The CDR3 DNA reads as TGCGCCAGCAGCTTGGGGACAGGGGGAGCCTACGAGCAGTACTTC.